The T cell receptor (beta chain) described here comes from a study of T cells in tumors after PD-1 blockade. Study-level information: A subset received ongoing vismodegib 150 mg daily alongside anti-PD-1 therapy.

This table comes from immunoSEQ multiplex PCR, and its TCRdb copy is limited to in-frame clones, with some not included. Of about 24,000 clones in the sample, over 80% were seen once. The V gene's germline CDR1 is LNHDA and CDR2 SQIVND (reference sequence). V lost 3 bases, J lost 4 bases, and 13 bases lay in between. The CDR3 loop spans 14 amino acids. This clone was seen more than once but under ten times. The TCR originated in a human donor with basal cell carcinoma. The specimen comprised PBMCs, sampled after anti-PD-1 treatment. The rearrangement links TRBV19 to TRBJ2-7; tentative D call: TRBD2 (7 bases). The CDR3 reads CASSMAGARYEQYF. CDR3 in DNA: TGTGCCAGTAGTATGGCGGGGGCGCGGTACGAGCAGTACTTC.